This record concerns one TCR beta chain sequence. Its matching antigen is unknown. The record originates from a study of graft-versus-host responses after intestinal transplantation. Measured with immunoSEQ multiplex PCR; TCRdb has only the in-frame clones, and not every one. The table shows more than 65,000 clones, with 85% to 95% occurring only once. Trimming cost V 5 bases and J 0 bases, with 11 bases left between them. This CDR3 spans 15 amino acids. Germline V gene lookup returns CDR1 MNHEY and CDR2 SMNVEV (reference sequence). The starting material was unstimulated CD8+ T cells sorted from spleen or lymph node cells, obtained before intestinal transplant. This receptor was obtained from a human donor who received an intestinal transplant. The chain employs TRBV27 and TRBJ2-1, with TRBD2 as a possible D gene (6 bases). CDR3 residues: CASSLMTSSYNEQFF. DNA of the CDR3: TGTGCCAGCAGTCTGATGACTAGCTCCTACAATGAGCAGTTCTTC.